Listed below are T cell receptor beta chains from one sample, sequenced in a study of PD-1 blockade in classical Hodgkin lymphoma. Sequencing was performed with immunoSEQ multiplex PCR; in TCRdb, only in-frame clones are kept and a portion is missing. The sample includes some 30,000 clones, around 70% seen only once; the top ten take roughly 3.6%. The sample here was peripheral blood mononuclear cells (PBMCs), taken before the fourth cycle of nivolumab. These receptors were taken from a human donor with classical Hodgkin lymphoma. CDR3s include the opening cysteine and the closing phenylalanine or tryptophan. Each record gives: CDR3 DNA, CDR3 protein, V gene, clone size, J gene, D gene. The D gene is left open where the match is weak. Size is omitted from some rows. Given values are once, few, many or a class for expanded clones.

DNA: TGTGCCAGCAGCCAAGTTGCAGCGGGAAGGTACGAGCAGTACTTC; CDR3: CASSQVAAGRYEQYF; V: TRBV14; size: few; J: TRBJ2-7; D: TRBD2
DNA: TGTGCCAGCAGCTTAGGGGGGGGACCTAATGAAAAACTGTTTTTT; CDR3: CASSLGGGPNEKLFF; V: TRBV7-2; size: -; J: TRBJ1-4; D: -
DNA: TGCAGCGTCCAGAAGGACAGGCAAGAGACCCAGTACTTC; CDR3: CSVQKDRQETQYF; V: TRBV29-1; size: once; J: TRBJ2-5; D: TRBD1
DNA: TGTGCCAGCAGCATAGGACAGGGGGTCAGAGAGCAGTTCTTC; CDR3: CASSIGQGVREQFF; V: TRBV5-6; size: -; J: TRBJ2-1; D: TRBD1
DNA: TGTGCCAGCAGTTTGCGTCGAGAAACCGGGGAGCTGTTTTTT; CDR3: CASSLRRETGELFF; V: TRBV6-5; size: medium-sized; J: TRBJ2-2; D: -
DNA: TGTGCCAGCAGCTCGGACCCCGGGACAGAGGAGTTCTTC; CDR3: CASSSDPGTEEFF; V: TRBV5-5; size: -; J: TRBJ2-1; D: TRBD1
DNA: TGTGCCTGGAGTGGCCAGGGGCGGACTGAAGCTTTCTTT; CDR3: CAWSGQGRTEAFF; V: TRBV30; size: once; J: TRBJ1-1; D: -
DNA: TGTGCCTGGAGTGGGGTCCTGGGAAACATTCAGTACTTC; CDR3: CAWSGVLGNIQYF; V: TRBV30; size: -; J: TRBJ2-4; D: -
DNA: TGTGCCAGCAGTTACTCGGCTAGCGGGAGTACAGATACGCAGTATTTT; CDR3: CASSYSASGSTDTQYF; V: TRBV6-6; size: -; J: TRBJ2-3; D: TRBD2
DNA: TGCAGCGCAACTTTCACGGGTGAAAAACTGTTTTTT; CDR3: CSATFTGEKLFF; V: TRBV29-1; size: -; J: TRBJ1-4; D: -
DNA: TGCGCCAGCAGCCAAGATAAGTATCGCAACGGTCTCACTGAAGCTTTCTTT; CDR3: CASSQDKYRNGLTEAFF; V: TRBV4-1; size: -; J: TRBJ1-1; D: -
DNA: TGTGCCAGCAGGACCCCCGGGACTAGCGGGAGGGATACGCAGTATTTT; CDR3: CASRTPGTSGRDTQYF; V: TRBV7-3; size: -; J: TRBJ2-3; D: TRBD2
DNA: TGCGCCAGCAGCGCAATTCCGGGACTGGGCTACACCTTC; CDR3: CASSAIPGLGYTF; V: TRBV5-1; size: -; J: TRBJ1-2; D: -
DNA: TGTGCCAGCAGCTTTAGCCGCGCGACTGAAGCTTTCTTT; CDR3: CASSFSRATEAFF; V: TRBV11-1; size: -; J: TRBJ1-1; D: -
DNA: TGTGCCAGCAGCGGTGGACTAGCGGCCTACGAGCAGTACTTC; CDR3: CASSGGLAAYEQYF; V: TRBV7-2; size: -; J: TRBJ2-7; D: TRBD2
DNA: TGCGCCAGCAGCCCCCGAGGGGAGGTGGCCTACAATGAGCAGTTCTTC; CDR3: CASSPRGEVAYNEQFF; V: TRBV5-1; size: medium-sized; J: TRBJ2-1; D: -
DNA: TGTGCCAGCAGCCAATGGGAGACGGACCGAACAGATACGCAGTATTTT; CDR3: CASSQWETDRTDTQYF; V: TRBV2; size: -; J: TRBJ2-3; D: -
DNA: TGCGCCAGCACGTACTCAGCGGCAGGGGCACAAGAGACCCAGTACTTC; CDR3: CASTYSAAGAQETQYF; V: TRBV4-3; size: -; J: TRBJ2-5; D: -
DNA: TGTGCCTGGAGTCCCGGCGGGAGGGCCCAAGAGACCCAGTACTTC; CDR3: CAWSPGGRAQETQYF; V: TRBV30; size: -; J: TRBJ2-5; D: TRBD2
DNA: TGTGCCAGCAGTGCCCAGACAGGGGTCTCCTATAATTCACCCCTCCACTTT; CDR3: CASSAQTGVSYNSPLHF; V: TRBV6-1; size: few; J: TRBJ1-6; D: TRBD1
DNA: TGTGCCAGCAGCCAAGTAGGGGAATCTGAAGCTTTCTTT; CDR3: CASSQVGESEAFF; V: TRBV14; size: once; J: TRBJ1-1; D: -
DNA: TGTGCTAGTGGTTTGGGGAGACTAGGATGGAGTGAGCAGTTCTTC; CDR3: CASGLGRLGWSEQFF; V: TRBV12-5; size: -; J: TRBJ2-1; D: -
DNA: TGTGCCAGCAGTTTATGGGCTAGCGGAGGGCAGCAGTACTTC; CDR3: CASSLWASGGQQYF; V: TRBV27; size: -; J: TRBJ2-7; D: TRBD2
DNA: TGTGCCAGCAGCGTGACTAGCGGGAGAACCCCCTACAATGAGCAGTTCTTC; CDR3: CASSVTSGRTPYNEQFF; V: TRBV11-2; size: -; J: TRBJ2-1; D: TRBD2
DNA: TGCGCCAGCAATGAGCGGGAGGCGGGCACCGGGGAGCTGTTTTTT; CDR3: CASNEREAGTGELFF; V: TRBV10-2; size: few; J: TRBJ2-2; D: TRBD2
DNA: TGTGCCAGCAGCCTTAGCGGGATTCACACAGATACGCAGTATTTT; CDR3: CASSLSGIHTDTQYF; V: TRBV7-2; size: -; J: TRBJ2-3; D: TRBD2
DNA: TGTGCCAGCAGCCAAGGGGGGGGCACAGGGCCCTCCTACGAGCAGTACTTC; CDR3: CASSQGGGTGPSYEQYF; V: TRBV14; size: few; J: TRBJ2-7; D: -
DNA: TGTGCCATCAGTGAGAGGGGAGGCAATCAGCCCCAGCATTTT; CDR3: CAISERGGNQPQHF; V: TRBV10-3; size: few; J: TRBJ1-5; D: -
DNA: TGTGCCAGCAGCGCTAGACAGTTCACTAGCACAGATACGCAGTATTTT; CDR3: CASSARQFTSTDTQYF; V: TRBV9; size: -; J: TRBJ2-3; D: -
DNA: TGTGCCAGCAGCTTAGTCGTCGAGCAGTTCTTC; CDR3: CASSLVVEQFF; V: TRBV7-2; size: -; J: TRBJ2-1; D: -
DNA: TGTGCCTGGAGTGTACTGGCGAACACTGAAGCTTTCTTT; CDR3: CAWSVLANTEAFF; V: TRBV30; size: once; J: TRBJ1-1; D: -
DNA: TGTGCCAGCAGTGAAGCCTTATACAGGAGCTCCTACGAGCAGTACTTC; CDR3: CASSEALYRSSYEQYF; V: TRBV6-1; size: few; J: TRBJ2-7; D: -
DNA: TGTGCCAGCAGTCCGGGGACTAGCGGGAAAAATGAGCAGTTCTTC; CDR3: CASSPGTSGKNEQFF; V: TRBV6-5; size: -; J: TRBJ2-1; D: TRBD2
DNA: TGTGCCAGCAGCCCTAAGGGGTTCGAGCGGGAGGAATCAGATACGCAGTATTTT; CDR3: CASSPKGFEREESDTQYF; V: TRBV21-1; size: -; J: TRBJ2-3; D: -
DNA: TGCGCCAGCAGCTTCAGGGCAAACTCCTACAAGAATGAGCAGTTCTTC; CDR3: CASSFRANSYKNEQFF; V: TRBV5-1; size: -; J: TRBJ2-1; D: -
DNA: TGTGCCAGCAGTTCGACAGGGCCGAACACTGAAGCTTTCTTT; CDR3: CASSSTGPNTEAFF; V: TRBV6-5; size: -; J: TRBJ1-1; D: TRBD1
DNA: TGTGCCAGCAGTTTACTAGCGGGGGGGCGAGAGACCCAGTACTTC; CDR3: CASSLLAGGRETQYF; V: TRBV28; size: -; J: TRBJ2-5; D: TRBD2